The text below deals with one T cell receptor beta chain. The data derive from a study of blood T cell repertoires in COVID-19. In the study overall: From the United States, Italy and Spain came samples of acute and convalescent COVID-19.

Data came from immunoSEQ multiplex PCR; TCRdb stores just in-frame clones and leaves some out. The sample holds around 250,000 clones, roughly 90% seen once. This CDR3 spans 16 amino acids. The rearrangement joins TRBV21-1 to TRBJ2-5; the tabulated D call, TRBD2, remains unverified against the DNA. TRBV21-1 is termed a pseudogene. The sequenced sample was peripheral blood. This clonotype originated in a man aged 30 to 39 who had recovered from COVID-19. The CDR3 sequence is CASSKGGRLAGRTQYF. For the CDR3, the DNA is TGTGCCAGCAGCAAAGGTGGGAGACTAGCGGGGCGTACCCAGTACTTC.